Shown below are 24 T cell receptor beta chains from a single sample sequenced in a study of T cell responses to AZD1222 COVID-19 vaccine. The repertoire was sequenced with immunoSEQ multiplex PCR; TCRdb's copy has only in-frame clones and lacks some. The sample records about 50,000 clones, around nine tenths being singletons. The sample consisted of peripheral blood, taken on day 0 of AZD1222 vaccination. These receptors were taken from an adult in good health.

The rearrangement joins TRBV19 to TRBJ2-7; either TRBD1 or TRBD2 may fit D (6 bases each). The CDR3 spans 18 residues. CDR1 is LNHDA, CDR2 SQIVND, per germline (reference sequence). Trimming left V 1 base short and J 1 base short, with 20 bases between. The CDR3 sequence is CASSIGPRGTLLSYEQYF. CDR3 in DNA: TGTGCCAGTAGTATAGGGCCCCGGGGGACACTTCTTTCCTACGAGCAGTACTTC.

The chain couples TRBV7-8 to TRBJ1-1; D gene ambiguous. This CDR3 has 15 amino acids. Looked up from germline, CDR1 is SGHVS and CDR2 is FQNEAQ. V lost 5 bases and J 0 bases, leaving 13 bases between the germline ends. The CDR3 DNA is TGTGCCAGCAGCCCAGTAAGAGTCCTGAACACTGAAGCTTTCTTT. Translating gives CASSPVRVLNTEAFF.

This chain connects TRBV24-1 to TRBJ2-1; TRBD2 aligns across 13 bases. The CDR3 has 16 residues. Germline values: CDR1 KGHDR, CDR2 SFDVKD. The V and J ends lost 0 bases and 5 bases, in that order; junction bases with no gene match: 0. CDR3 coding DNA: TGTGCCACCAGTGATTTGACTAGCGGGAGGGACAATGAGCAGTTCTTC. Amino acids: CATSDLTSGRDNEQFF.

CDR3 residues: CASKELQGYNSPLHF. The CDR3 DNA follows: TGCGCCAGCAAGGAATTACAGGGCTATAATTCACCCCTCCACTTT. The chain is built from TRBV5-1 and TRBJ1-6, with a weak D call TRBD1 (6 bases). This CDR3 comprises 15 residues. The V and J ends lost 6 bases and 3 bases respectively, with 13 bases between them. Germline CDR1 and CDR2: SGHRS and YFSETQ. Supplemented by reference TRBV5-1 and TRBJ1-6, the full variable domain reads KAGVTQTPRYLIKTRGQQVTLSCSPISGHRSVSWYQQTPGQGLQFLFEYFSETQRNKGNFPGRFSGRQFSNSRSEMNVSTLELGDSALYLCASKELQGYNSPLHFGNGTRLTVT.

CDR3 sequence (DNA): TGTGCCAGCAGCCCAATGGGAGTCACAGATACGCAGTATTTT. Translation: CASSPMGVTDTQYF. This rearrangement joins TRBV7-7 to TRBJ2-3; tentatively, D is TRBD2 (5 bases). The germline V and J ends were trimmed by 5 bases and 2 bases, with 11 bases remaining between them. This CDR3 comprises 14 residues. Germline V lookup: CDR1 SSHAT, CDR2 FNYEAQ (reference sequence).

The rearrangement joins TRBV19 to TRBJ1-2, with 7 bases fitting TRBD1. CDR3 size: 14 residues. Germline V gene sequence: CDR1 LNHDA, CDR2 SQIVND (reference sequence). V lost 1 base, J lost 4 bases, and 3 bases stayed unmatched. The CDR3 bases are TGTGCCAGTAGTATAGGACAGGGAGCCTATGGCTACACCTTC. Its translation: CASSIGQGAYGYTF.

This sequence joins TRBV12-3 or TRBV12-4 and TRBJ2-7; 9 bases are shared with TRBD1. The CDR3 is 13 amino acids. The V and J ends lost 5 bases and 4 bases, in that order; junction bases with no gene match: 3. This CDR3 is CASSPGQGYEQYF. CDR3 sequence (DNA): TGTGCCAGCAGTCCGGGACAGGGTTACGAGCAGTACTTC.

V usage is TRBV7-9 and J usage is TRBJ1-5; TRBD1 aligns across 8 bases. Per the germline V gene, CDR1 is SEHNR and CDR2 is FQNEAQ (reference sequence). This CDR3 spans 15 amino acids. J lost 1 base, V lost 6 bases, and 5 bases had no gene match. The CDR3 loop is CASRTDRESNQPQHF. The CDR3 nucleotides read TGTGCCAGCAGGACGGACAGGGAAAGCAATCAGCCCCAGCATTTT.

The chain has TRBV10-3 and TRBJ2-2, with TRBD2 as a possible D gene (5 bases). Germline V gives CDR1 ENHRY, CDR2 SYGVKD. CDR3 length: 14 residues. V was pared by 4 bases and J by 3 bases, with 9 bases between. The DNA for the CDR3 is TGTGCCATCAGTGGAGGGTATGACACCGGGGAGCTGTTTTTT. Amino acid sequence: CAISGGYDTGELFF.

This chain links TRBV19 with TRBJ1-1; 11 bases match TRBD1. The CDR3 extends over 15 amino acids. V lost 5 bases and J lost 1; bases outside the gene matches: 3. Germline V gene lookup returns CDR1 LNHDA and CDR2 SQIVND (reference sequence). CDR3 DNA: TGTGCCAGTAGTGGGGACAGGGGGGAGAACACTGAAGCTTTCTTT. Translated: CASSGDRGENTEAFF.

The sample holds many counts of this clone. J is TRBJ1-2 and V is TRBV6-5; TRBD1 might be the D (6 bases). This CDR3 has 14 amino acids. Trimming left V 5 bases short and J 8 bases short, with 18 bases between. The V gene's germline CDR1 is MNHEY and CDR2 SVGAGI. The CDR3 DNA follows: TGTGCCAGCAGTAGGGGGGGACCGCGATCAGGCTACACCTTC. It specifies CASSRGGPRSGYTF.

This chain joins TRBV29-1 and TRBJ2-7; D uncertain. The CDR3 loop spans 13 amino acids. The V end lost 4 bases, the J end lost 6 bases, and 16 bases lay between the germline ends. Germline loops: CDR1 SQVTM, CDR2 ANQGSEA. The CDR3 region is CSVGATQGVEQYF. CDR3 DNA: TGCAGCGTTGGAGCAACTCAAGGAGTCGAGCAGTACTTC.

This rearrangement joins TRBV19 to TRBJ2-1; D possibly corresponds to TRBD1 (6 bases). The germline gives CDR1 LNHDA, CDR2 SQIVND (reference sequence). The CDR3 has 12 residues. V dropped 4 bases and J dropped 10 bases, with 11 bases sitting between them. This CDR3 is CASSTSRGEQFF. CDR3 coding DNA: TGTGCCAGTAGTACAAGTAGGGGGGAGCAGTTCTTC.

CDR3 in amino acids: CASSQDSPYGYTF. The CDR3 nucleotides are TGTGCCAGCAGCCAGGACAGCCCTTATGGCTACACCTTC. The V call is TRBV7-2, the J call TRBJ1-2; weak D call: TRBD1 (6 bases). V was shortened by 5 bases and J by 5 bases, with 12 bases between the two germline ends. Germline assignment: CDR1 SGHTA and CDR2 FQGNSA. This CDR3 has 13 amino acids.

The chain joins TRBV12-3 or TRBV12-4 to TRBJ2-3; unclear D gene. Trimming removed 1 base at V and 2 bases at J, with 4 bases between. This CDR3 is built from 13 residues. CDR3: CASSLGDTDTQYF. The CDR3 nucleotides are TGTGCCAGCAGTTTAGGGGACACAGATACGCAGTATTTT.

The genes are TRBV27 and TRBJ1-6; D gene ambiguous. Trimming shortened V by 6 bases and J by 4 bases, and 13 bases separated the two germline ends. The CDR3 spans 15 residues. The V gene's germline CDR1 is MNHEY and CDR2 SMNVEV (reference sequence). The CDR3 region is CASRKHGGYNSPLHF. The CDR3 DNA is TGTGCCAGCAGGAAACACGGAGGGTATAATTCACCCCTCCACTTT.

This chain's CDR3 is CALAYYGYTF. The CDR3 DNA is TGTGCCTTGGCCTACTATGGCTACACCTTC. The J gene is TRBJ1-2, the V gene TRBV30, with D uncertain. V lost 7 bases to trimming and J lost 3 bases, with 6 bases between them. Germline lookup yields CDR1 GTSNPN and CDR2 SVGIG (reference sequence). The CDR3 covers 10 residues.

The chain links TRBV27 to TRBJ2-7; TRBD2 aligns across 14 bases. Germline V CDR1 and CDR2: MNHEY, SMNVEV (reference sequence). The CDR3 has 16 residues. Losses at the gene ends were 8 bases for V and 1 base for J; bases not matched to a gene: 7. The CDR3 sequence: CASAGTSGRWSYEQYF. The CDR3 DNA is TGTGCCAGCGCCGGGACTAGCGGGAGATGGTCCTACGAGCAGTACTTC.

The CDR3, as DNA: TGTGCCAGCAGCTTATCAAGGACTAGCGGTTACGAGCAGTACTTC. It yields the protein CASSLSRTSGYEQYF. This chain connects TRBV7-2 to TRBJ2-7, with 10 bases that match TRBD2. This CDR3 has 15 amino acids. Per germline, CDR1 SGHTA and CDR2 FQGNSA. With V trimmed by 2 bases and J by 4 bases, 5 bases remained unmatched.

This chain links TRBV12-5 with TRBJ2-1, with D uncertain. Germline CDR1 is LGHNT and CDR2 is FRNRAP. Trimming removed 3 bases at V and 7 bases at J, with 7 bases between. The CDR3 runs to 12 residues. The CDR3 nucleotides read TGTGCTAGTGGTTTACGTACTAATGAGCAGTTCTTC. This translates into CASGLRTNEQFF.

The chain's CDR3 is CASRDAYGTGEFF. In DNA form, the CDR3 reads TGTGCCAGCAGAGACGCTTACGGGACAGGGGAGTTCTTC. The rearrangement joins TRBV6-5 to TRBJ2-1; TRBD1 matches at 10 bases. The CDR3 loop spans 13 amino acids. Germline V gene data show CDR1 as MNHEY and CDR2 as SVGAGI. The trim removed 6 bases at V and 14 bases at J, leaving 10 bases unmatched.

CDR3 amino acids: CASSPNFRVNGEQFF. The CDR3 DNA follows: TGTGCCAGCAGTCCCAACTTCCGTGTGAATGGTGAGCAGTTCTTC. The chain combines TRBV27 with TRBJ2-1; the D is unclear. Trimming stripped 5 bases from V and 9 bases from J, with 20 bases between. Germline V gives CDR1 MNHEY, CDR2 SMNVEV (reference sequence). The CDR3 loop spans 15 amino acids.

The rearrangement uses TRBV7-2 and TRBJ1-5, with TRBD1 matching 9 bases. The CDR3 is 14 amino acids. Germline assignment: CDR1 SGHTA and CDR2 FQGNSA. The J segment lost 5 bases and the V segment lost 4 bases, leaving 3 bases of the junction unmatched. The CDR3 is CASSSGQGYQPQHF. The CDR3 bases are TGTGCCAGCAGCTCCGGACAGGGGTATCAGCCCCAGCATTTT.

The gene calls are TRBV6-1 and TRBJ2-3; no clear D. V lost 1 base to trimming and J lost 8 bases, with 16 bases between them. Germline V lookup: CDR1 MNHNS, CDR2 SASEGT. The CDR3 is 15 residues long. This chain's CDR3 is CASSEGLLREATQYF. DNA for the CDR3: TGTGCCAGCAGTGAAGGGCTACTACGAGAGGCTACGCAGTATTTT.